A selection of T cell receptor beta chains follows, all from one sample in a study of T cells after yellow fever vaccination. TCRdb called the 5' RACE reads again in MiXCR, with one record for every CDR3 protein. The data hold around 400,000 distinct CDR3 sequences, with roughly 10% observed a single time. Sequences were derived from PBMCs, sampled on the day of the first yellow fever vaccination. These receptor sequences come from a man aged 18 to 30 who received the YFV17D yellow fever vaccine. Each CDR3 is given with its conserved first and last residue. A D gene is named only where the DNA matches it firmly. Size is stated for part of the rows, as once, few or many counts, or as a class when the clone is expanded.

J gene	clone size	V gene	D gene	CDR3 DNA	CDR3 protein
TRBJ2-6	few	TRBV18	NA	TGTGCCAGCTCACCAGGAGAGTGGGGGAAAGCCTCTGGGGCCAACGTCCTGACTTTC	CASSPGEWGKASGANVLTF
TRBJ1-3	few	TRBV6-1	NA	TGTGCCAGCAGGGACGGGACGTACGGAAACACCATATATTTT	CASRDGTYGNTIYF
TRBJ1-1	few	TRBV9	NA	TGTGCCAGCAGCGTAGTTCCCGGGAGGACTAGGGACACTGAAGCTTTCTTT	CASSVVPGRTRDTEAFF
TRBJ2-1	NA	TRBV7-9	NA	TGTGCCAGCAGCGGAATGGGGAATGAGCAGTTCTTC	CASSGMGNEQFF
TRBJ2-5	NA	TRBV20-1	TRBD2	TGCAGTGCCAAACTAGCGGGGACGGAGACCCAGTACTTC	CSAKLAGTETQYF
TRBJ2-7	NA	TRBV11-2	TRBD2	TGTGCCAGCAGCTCCGAGACTAGCGGGGGGCCAACCTACGAGCAGTACTTC	CASSSETSGGPTYEQYF
TRBJ2-1	few	TRBV7-2	TRBD2	TGTGCCAGCACGCCGACTAGCGGGGGGGTCACAAATGAGCAGTTCTTC	CASTPTSGGVTNEQFF
TRBJ2-3	NA	TRBV11-2	TRBD2	TGTGCCAGCAGCTTCTCTAGCGGCACCACAGATACGCAGAATTTT	CASSFSSGTTDTQNF
TRBJ2-1	few	TRBV27	NA	TGTGCCAGCAGTTCAAATGACAATGAGCAGTTCTTC	CASSSNDNEQFF
TRBJ1-3	NA	TRBV9	TRBD1	TGTGCCAGCAGCGCCGGACAGGGAAGCTCTGGAAACACCATATATTTT	CASSAGQGSSGNTIYF
TRBJ1-1	NA	TRBV4-3	NA	TGCGCCAGCAGCCAAGACTTACTAGGACAGTGGTCCACTGAAGCTTTCTTT	CASSQDLLGQWSTEAFF
TRBJ2-1	many	TRBV9	TRBD1	TGTGCCAGCGCGAAGGACAGGGGCTCCTACAATGAGCAGTTCTTC	CASAKDRGSYNEQFF
TRBJ1-5	few	TRBV5-6	NA	TGTGCCAGCAGCTTGGAAAGGGTCGGGAATCAGCCCCAGCATTTT	CASSLERVGNQPQHF
TRBJ2-3	few	TRBV11-1	NA	TGTGCCAGCAGCTTAGCGGGATCAGGGATGGCCCCATTAGATACGCAGTATTTT	CASSLAGSGMAPLDTQYF
TRBJ2-3	NA	TRBV18	NA	TGTGCCAGCTCACCAACGGTTAGCGGCGGAAGGACGCAGTATTTT	CASSPTVSGGRTQYF
TRBJ2-7	few	TRBV5-1	NA	TGCGCCAGCAGCACATTCGACAGAGCCTACGAGCAGTACTTC	CASSTFDRAYEQYF
TRBJ2-5	few	TRBV4-2	TRBD1	TGTGCCAGCAGCCTTTGGGACAGCCTCCAAGAGACCCAGTACTTC	CASSLWDSLQETQYF
TRBJ2-5	NA	TRBV7-2	NA	TGTGCCAGCAGCCAAAGGGCCGCTTCGTCCCGGGAGACCCAGTACTTC	CASSQRAASSRETQYF
TRBJ1-2	few	TRBV6-1	NA	TGTGCCAGCAGCCTGACATTTGCTAACTATGGCTACACCTTC	CASSLTFANYGYTF
TRBJ2-3	few	TRBV10-3	TRBD2	TGTGCCATCAGTGAGTCGAAGGTCGCGCGGGGGGGCACAGATACGCAGTATTTT	CAISESKVARGGTDTQYF
TRBJ1-1	NA	TRBV29-1	NA	TGCAGCGTTCCCACCGCTCGGACAGAGAACACTGAAGCTTTCTTT	CSVPTARTENTEAFF
TRBJ1-2	NA	TRBV15	NA	TGTGCCACCGCTAGGGCAGAAGCTAACTATGGCTACACCTTC	CATARAEANYGYTF
TRBJ2-7	few	TRBV15	TRBD1	TGTGCCACCAGCAGAGAATACTTAGGGACAGGGAACCACGAGCAGTACTTC	CATSREYLGTGNHEQYF
TRBJ1-1	NA	TRBV6-1	NA	TGTGCCAGCAGAAAGTTCTCGGGCTACCGTATGAACACTGAAGCTTTCTTT	CASRKFSGYRMNTEAFF
TRBJ1-4	few	TRBV5-1	NA	TGCGCCAGCAGCTTGGCCGGAGCCGAAAAACTGTTTTTT	CASSLAGAEKLFF
TRBJ2-5	many	TRBV7-2	NA	TGTGCCAGCAGCCAGCGGCAGACCCAGTACTTC	CASSQRQTQYF
TRBJ2-2	few	TRBV5-4	TRBD2	TGTGCCAGCAGCTTGGATCCCGGGACTAGCGGGGGGTTTGACGGGGAGCTGTTTTTT	CASSLDPGTSGGFDGELFF
TRBJ2-1	few	TRBV7-9	NA	TGTGCCAGCAGCTTTCCCGCGGGGACTGAGCAGTTCTTC	CASSFPAGTEQFF
TRBJ2-2	few	TRBV7-3	NA	TGTGCCAGCAGCTTAACAACTAGTAGGAGCACCGGGGAGCTGTTTTTT	CASSLTTSRSTGELFF
TRBJ2-7	NA	TRBV9	NA	TGTGCCAGCAGCGTAACAACCAGCGGCTCCTACGAGCAGTACTTC	CASSVTTSGSYEQYF
TRBJ1-3	few	TRBV15	NA	TGTGCCACCAGCACGGGCTCCGGGGACACCATATATTTT	CATSTGSGDTIYF
TRBJ1-5	many	TRBV5-1	TRBD1	TGCGCCAGCAGCCTGGGACAGGAAAATCAGCCCCAGCATTTT	CASSLGQENQPQHF
TRBJ2-1	few	TRBV10-1	NA	TGCGCCAGCAGTTATGGAGGGAACAATGAGCAGTTCTTC	CASSYGGNNEQFF
TRBJ1-6	few	TRBV29-1	TRBD1	TGCAGCGCCAGGACAGGGTCGTATGGTTCACCCCTCCACTTT	CSARTGSYGSPLHF
TRBJ2-7	few	TRBV9	TRBD1	TGTGCCAGCAGCGCGCGGACAGGGAGCTCCTACGAGCAGTACTTC	CASSARTGSSYEQYF
TRBJ2-1	few	TRBV7-6	TRBD2	TGTGCCAGCAGCTTATGGTCGGGGGGGCCCAATGAGCAGTTCTTC	CASSLWSGGPNEQFF
TRBJ1-1	NA	TRBV21-1	NA	TGTGCCAGCAGCAAAGAGGCGGGCAGGGGCGGCACTGAAGCTTTCTTT	CASSKEAGRGGTEAFF
TRBJ1-1	NA	TRBV30	NA	TGTGCCTGGGACGGGATTCAATCGGGAGCTTTCTTT	CAWDGIQSGAFF
TRBJ2-5	many	TRBV12-3/TRBV12-4	TRBD1	TGTGCCAGCAGCTCCGGGACAGGGGGGGGGACCCAGTACTTC	CASSSGTGGGTQYF
TRBJ1-2	NA	TRBV25-1	NA	TGTGCCAGCAGTGTGGCCTTGGGCTACACCTTC	CASSVALGYTF